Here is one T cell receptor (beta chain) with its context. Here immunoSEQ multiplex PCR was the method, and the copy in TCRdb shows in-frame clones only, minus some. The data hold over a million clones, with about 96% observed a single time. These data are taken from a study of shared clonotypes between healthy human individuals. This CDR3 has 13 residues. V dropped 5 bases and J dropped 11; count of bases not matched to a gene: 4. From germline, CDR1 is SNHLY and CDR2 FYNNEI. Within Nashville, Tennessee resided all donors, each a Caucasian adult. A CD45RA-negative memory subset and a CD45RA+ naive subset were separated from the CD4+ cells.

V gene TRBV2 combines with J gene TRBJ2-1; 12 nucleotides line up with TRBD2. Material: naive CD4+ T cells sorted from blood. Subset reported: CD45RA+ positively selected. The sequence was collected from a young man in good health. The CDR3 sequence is CASSSTSGSQQFF. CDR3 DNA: TGTGCCAGCAGTTCGACTAGCGGGAGCCAGCAGTTCTTC.